This T cell receptor (beta chain) was obtained from a study of shared clonotypes between healthy human individuals. The CDR3 spans 15 residues. V lost 6 bases to trimming and J lost 2 bases; unmatched junction nucleotides: 7. Germline loops: CDR1 SGHTA, CDR2 FQGNSA. This clone was detected once. When replicate PCRs were run on unsorted PBMC, they used 300 ng DNA, some 33,000 T cell genomes. The sequencing of unsorted PBMC DNA took place on ten immunoSEQ deep assay plates. Authors' processing steps: Filtering of immunoSEQ junctional sequences could not match full-length read filtering. Produced via immunoSEQ multiplex PCR; TCRdb's table is partial and in-frame only. The DNA was the basis for D and trimming; V, J and clone size are from that table. Here the sample spans some 500,000 clones, 70% to 80% being singletons.

The sequenced sample was PBMCs. V and J are TRBV7-2 and TRBJ2-5, with TRBD2 identical over 9 bases. The source of this sequence is a woman in her thirties or forties in good health. Some clones in this sample may be carry-over from other donors' samples. This chain's CDR3 is CASSSGTSRQETQYF. Here the CDR3 DNA reads TGTGCCAGCAGTTCCGGGACTAGCAGGCAAGAGACCCAGTACTTC.